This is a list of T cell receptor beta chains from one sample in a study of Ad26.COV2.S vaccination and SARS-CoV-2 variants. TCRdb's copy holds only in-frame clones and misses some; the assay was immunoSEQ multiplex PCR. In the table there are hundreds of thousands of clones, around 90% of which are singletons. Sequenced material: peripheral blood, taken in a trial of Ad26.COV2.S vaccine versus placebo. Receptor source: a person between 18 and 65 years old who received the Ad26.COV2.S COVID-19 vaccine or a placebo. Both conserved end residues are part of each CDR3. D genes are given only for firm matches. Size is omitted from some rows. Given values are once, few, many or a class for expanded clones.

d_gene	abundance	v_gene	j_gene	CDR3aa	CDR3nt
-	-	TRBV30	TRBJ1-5	CAWSGGLLENQPQHF	TGTGCCTGGAGTGGGGGCCTTCTCGAGAATCAGCCCCAGCATTTT
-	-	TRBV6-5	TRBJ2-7	CASMLQGYHEQYF	TGTGCCAGCATGCTACAGGGTTACCACGAGCAGTACTTC
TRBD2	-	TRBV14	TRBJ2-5	CASSQDLAGALRTQYF	TGTGCCAGCAGCCAAGACCTAGCGGGGGCCCTAAGGACCCAGTACTTC
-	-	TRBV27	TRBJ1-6	CASSPPNSPLHF	TGTGCCAGCAGTCCTCCAAATTCACCCCTCCACTTT
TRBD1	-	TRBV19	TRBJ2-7	CASSTQGAPYEQYF	TGTGCCAGTAGTACTCAGGGGGCCCCCTACGAGCAGTACTTC
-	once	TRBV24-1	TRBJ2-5	CATSDLGETQYF	TGTGCCACCAGTGATTTAGGAGAGACCCAGTACTTC
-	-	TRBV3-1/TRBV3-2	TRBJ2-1	CASSPWEATYNEQFF	TGTGCCAGCAGCCCCTGGGAAGCCACCTACAATGAGCAGTTCTTC
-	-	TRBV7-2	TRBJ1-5	CASSLEAGRFQPQHF	TGTGCCAGCAGCTTAGAGGCAGGGAGGTTTCAGCCCCAGCATTTT
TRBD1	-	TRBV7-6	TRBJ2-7	CASSSTGDEQYF	TGTGCCAGCAGCTCGACAGGGGACGAGCAGTACTTC
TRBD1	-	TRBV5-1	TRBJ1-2	CASSLVQGVYGYTF	TGCGCCAGCAGCTTGGTACAGGGGGTCTATGGCTACACCTTC
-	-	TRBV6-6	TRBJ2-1	CASWTDEGNEQFF	TGTGCCAGTTGGACAGACGAGGGCAATGAGCAGTTCTTC
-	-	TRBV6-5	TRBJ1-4	CASRMAWNEKLFF	TGTGCCAGCAGAATGGCCTGGAATGAAAAACTGTTTTTT
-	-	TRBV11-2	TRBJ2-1	CASSLPGQYNEQFF	TGTGCCAGCAGCTTACCCGGACAGTACAATGAGCAGTTCTTC
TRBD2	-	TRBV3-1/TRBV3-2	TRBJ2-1	CASSQQSGGNEQFF	TGTGCCAGCAGCCAACAGAGCGGGGGGAATGAGCAGTTCTTC
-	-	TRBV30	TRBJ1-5	CAWSGGGQPQHF	TGTGCCTGGAGTGGGGGAGGGCAGCCCCAGCATTTT
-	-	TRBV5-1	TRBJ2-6	CASSLPSGANVLTF	TGCGCCAGCAGCTTGCCCTCTGGGGCCAACGTCCTGACTTTC
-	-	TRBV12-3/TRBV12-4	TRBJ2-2	CASSPISTGELFF	TGTGCCAGCAGCCCTATCTCCACCGGGGAGCTGTTTTTT
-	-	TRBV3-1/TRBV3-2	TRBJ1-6	CASSPGAGRSNSPLHF	TGTGCCAGCAGCCCGGGGGCGGGGCGATCAAATTCACCCCTCCACTTT
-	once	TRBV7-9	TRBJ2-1	CASRLLRAEQFF	TGTGCCAGCAGGCTGCTCAGGGCGGAGCAGTTCTTC
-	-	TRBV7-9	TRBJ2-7	CASSLSGEQYF	TGTGCCAGCAGCTTGAGCGGCGAGCAGTACTTC
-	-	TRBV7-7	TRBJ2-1	CASSLAIEGSEQFF	TGTGCTAGCAGCTTAGCGATAGAAGGCAGTGAGCAGTTCTTC
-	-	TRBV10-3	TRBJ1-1	CAISEVRNTEAFF	TGTGCCATCAGTGAAGTAAGGAACACTGAAGCTTTCTTT
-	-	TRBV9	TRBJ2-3	CASSSPTGTQYF	TGTGCCAGCAGCTCCCCAACGGGTACGCAGTATTTT
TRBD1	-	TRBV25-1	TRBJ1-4	CASCRTGPGEKLFF	TGTGCCAGTTGCCGGACAGGGCCTGGTGAAAAACTGTTTTTT
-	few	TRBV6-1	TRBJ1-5	CASRPGASNQPQHF	TGTGCCAGCAGACCCGGGGCTAGCAATCAGCCCCAGCATTTT
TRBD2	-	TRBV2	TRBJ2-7	CASSEPASGSYEQYF	TGTGCCAGCAGTGAGCCGGCCAGCGGGAGCTACGAGCAGTACTTC
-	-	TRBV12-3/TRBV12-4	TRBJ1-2	CASTYDGYHGYTF	TGTGCCAGCACCTACGACGGCTATCATGGCTACACCTTC
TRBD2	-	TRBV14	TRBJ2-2	CASSHRGLAGNTGELFF	TGTGCCAGCAGCCATCGGGGACTAGCGGGGAACACCGGGGAGCTGTTTTTT
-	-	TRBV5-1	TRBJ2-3	CASSLNGHGVTDTQYF	TGCGCCAGCAGCTTGAATGGTCACGGAGTCACAGATACGCAGTATTTT
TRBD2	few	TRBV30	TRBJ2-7	CAGSGGSYEQYF	TGTGCCGGCTCGGGCGGGAGCTACGAGCAGTACTTC
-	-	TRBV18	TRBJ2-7	CASSPVQGGYEQYF	TGTGCCAGCTCACCAGTCCAGGGGGGATACGAGCAGTACTTC
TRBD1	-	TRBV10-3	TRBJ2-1	CAIRNAGTGRISEQFF	TGTGCCATCAGAAATGCCGGGACAGGGAGGATATCAGAGCAGTTCTTC
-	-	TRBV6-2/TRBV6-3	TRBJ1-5	CASSSIRQALDNQPQHF	TGTGCCAGCAGTTCCATTAGACAGGCCCTAGACAATCAGCCCCAGCATTTT
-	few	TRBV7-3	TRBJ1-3	CASSSTDSLSGNTIYF	TGTGCCAGCAGCTCAACCGACAGTCTTTCTGGAAACACCATATATTTT
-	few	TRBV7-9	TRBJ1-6	CASSSTTNSPLHF	TGTGCCAGCAGCTCAACGACGAATTCACCCCTCCACTTT
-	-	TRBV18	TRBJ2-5	CASSPSRGIGETQYF	TGTGCCAGCTCACCTTCGAGGGGAATCGGAGAGACCCAGTACTTC
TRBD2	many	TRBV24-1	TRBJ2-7	CATSDSTGGPDEQYF	TGTGCCACCAGTGATTCTACGGGGGGGCCCGACGAGCAGTACTTC
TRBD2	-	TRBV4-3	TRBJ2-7	CASSPRVAGDYEQYF	TGCGCCAGCAGCCCCAGGGTAGCGGGGGACTACGAGCAGTACTTC
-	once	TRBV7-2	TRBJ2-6	CASSLEALRSSGANVLTF	TGTGCCAGCAGCTTAGAGGCCTTACGTAGCTCTGGGGCCAACGTCCTGACTTTC
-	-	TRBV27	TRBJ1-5	CASSFEGGSNQPQHF	TGTGCCAGCAGTTTTGAGGGTGGGAGCAATCAGCCCCAGCATTTT
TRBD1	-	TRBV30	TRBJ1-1	CAWQTGMNTEAFF	TGTGCCTGGCAGACAGGGATGAACACTGAAGCTTTCTTT
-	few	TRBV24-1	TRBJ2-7	CATGDDSYEQYF	TGTGCCACCGGAGATGACAGCTACGAGCAGTACTTC
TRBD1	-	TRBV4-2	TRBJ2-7	CASSPRDRGQREQYF	TGTGCCAGCAGCCCCCGGGACAGGGGGCAACGCGAGCAGTACTTC
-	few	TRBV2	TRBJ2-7	CASSDRLAPHEQYF	TGTGCCAGCAGTGACCGGCTAGCGCCCCACGAGCAGTACTTC